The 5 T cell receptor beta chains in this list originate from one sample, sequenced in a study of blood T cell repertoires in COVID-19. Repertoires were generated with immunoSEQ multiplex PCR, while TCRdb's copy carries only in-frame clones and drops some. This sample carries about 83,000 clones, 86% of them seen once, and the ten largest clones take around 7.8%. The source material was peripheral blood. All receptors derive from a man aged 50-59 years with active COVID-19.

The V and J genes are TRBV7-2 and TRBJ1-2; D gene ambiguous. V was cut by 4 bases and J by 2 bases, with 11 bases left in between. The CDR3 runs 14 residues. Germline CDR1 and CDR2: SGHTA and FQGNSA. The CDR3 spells CASSSGSANYGYTF. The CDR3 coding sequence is TGTGCCAGCAGCTCGGGGTCCGCCAACTATGGCTACACCTTC.

CDR3 protein: CASSEAWAFQGNEQFF. The CDR3 nucleotides are TGTGCCAGCAGTGAAGCCTGGGCCTTCCAGGGGAATGAGCAGTTCTTC. The rearrangement joins TRBV6-1 to TRBJ2-1, with D possibly TRBD1 on 6 matching bases. CDR3 size: 16 residues. Germline CDR1 MNHNS, CDR2 SASEGT. V was clipped by 0 bases and J by 7 bases, with 16 bases between them.

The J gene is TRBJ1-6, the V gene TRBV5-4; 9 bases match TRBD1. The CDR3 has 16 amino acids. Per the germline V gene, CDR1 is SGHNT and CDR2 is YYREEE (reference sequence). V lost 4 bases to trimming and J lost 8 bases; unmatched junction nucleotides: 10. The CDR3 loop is CASSPQGAFLDSPLHF. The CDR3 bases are TGTGCCAGCAGCCCACAGGGGGCTTTCCTAGATTCACCCCTCCACTTT.

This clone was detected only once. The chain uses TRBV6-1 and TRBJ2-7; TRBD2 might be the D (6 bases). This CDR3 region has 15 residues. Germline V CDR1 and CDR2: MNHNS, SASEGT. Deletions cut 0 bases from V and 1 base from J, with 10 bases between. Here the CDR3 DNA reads TGTGCCAGCAGTGAAGCAGGGACTTATTCCTACGAGCAGTACTTC. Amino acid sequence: CASSEAGTYSYEQYF.

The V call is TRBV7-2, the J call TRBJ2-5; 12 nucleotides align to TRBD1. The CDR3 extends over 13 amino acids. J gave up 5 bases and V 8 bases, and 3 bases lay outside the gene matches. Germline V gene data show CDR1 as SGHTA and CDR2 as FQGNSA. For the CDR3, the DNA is TGTGCCAGCGGGACAGGGGGCCGGGAGACCCAGTACTTC. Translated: CASGTGGRETQYF.